The table lists the clone carrying this T cell receptor beta chain with a few counts. TCRdb itself ran the RT-PCR reads through MiXCR, one entry per CDR3 protein. The data contain more than 550,000 distinct CDR3 sequences, 14% of them singletons. CDR3 size: 14 residues. The germline gives CDR1 SGHVS, CDR2 FNYEAQ. Trimming took 4 bases from V and 1 from J, leaving 11 bases between them. The genes are TRBV7-6 and TRBJ2-7; D is uncertain. This TCR was sampled from a female donor in good health, serving as a healthy control. Sequencing used memory CD4+ T cells from blood. CDR3: CASSSIDTSYEQYF. The CDR3 DNA follows: TGTGCCAGCAGCTCTATAGACACTTCCTACGAGCAGTACTTC.